This TCR beta chain was obtained from a study of shared clonotypes between healthy human individuals. CDR1 is MDHEN, CDR2 SYDVKM, per germline. The CDR3 spans 19 residues. The J segment lost 3 bases and the V segment lost 6 bases, leaving 19 bases of the junction unmatched. The authors divided CD4+ cells into CD45RA+ naive and CD45RA-negative memory subsets. Profiling relied on immunoSEQ multiplex PCR, and the TCRdb table lists in-frame clones only, not all of them. The table includes 640,000 or so clones, 72% detected once. The chain uses TRBV28 and TRBJ1-4, with TRBD1 identical over 7 bases. The clonotype originates from a woman in her thirties in good health. What was sequenced was memory CD4+ T cells sorted from blood. The sample's subset: CD45RA-negative fraction. The CDR3 sequence: CASSPRQGRKGYSNEKLFF. The CDR3 coding sequence is TGTGCCAGCAGCCCCCGACAGGGAAGGAAGGGTTACTCTAATGAAAAACTGTTTTTT.